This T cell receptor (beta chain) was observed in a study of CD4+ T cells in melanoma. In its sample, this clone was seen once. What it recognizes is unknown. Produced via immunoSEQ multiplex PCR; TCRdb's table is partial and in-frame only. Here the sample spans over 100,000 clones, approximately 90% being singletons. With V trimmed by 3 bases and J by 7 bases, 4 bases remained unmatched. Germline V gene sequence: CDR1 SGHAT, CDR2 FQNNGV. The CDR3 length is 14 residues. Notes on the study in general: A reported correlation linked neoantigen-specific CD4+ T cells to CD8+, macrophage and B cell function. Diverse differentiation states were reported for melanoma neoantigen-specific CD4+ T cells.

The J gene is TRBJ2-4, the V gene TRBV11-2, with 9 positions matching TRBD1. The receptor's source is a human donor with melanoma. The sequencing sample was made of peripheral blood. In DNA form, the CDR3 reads TGTGCCAGCAGCTTGACCGGGACAGGGAACATTCAGTACTTC. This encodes CASSLTGTGNIQYF.